One sample yielded the 24 T cell receptor beta chains listed below, sequenced in a study of vaccination and CD4 T cells after COVID-19 (dated by TCRdb to the early 2020s). Library generation was performed with PCR. The reads were generated on an Illumina iSeq 100. DNA from cultured CD4+ T cells was subjected to TCR sequencing with the Oncomine TCR Beta short-read assay at the Johns Hopkins FTIC core. Using fastp at Q25 and MiXCR, TCRdb reprocessed the public reads and kept productive beta chains. Every distinct CDR3 protein forms one entry, paired with its most common genes and DNA. The sample table records roughly 18,000 distinct CDR3 sequences; around two fifths of these occur just once. The ten largest clones take up over 7% of the sample. No antigen is known for these receptors. What the treatment or condition label conveys for this sample: roughly 10-day PBMC culture with coronavirus spike peptide pools or control peptides (ViraFEST assay).

The sequenced sample was CD4+ T cells from blood, cultured in vitro, obtained after SARS-CoV-2 vaccination. The receptors derive from a human donor who had recovered from COVID-19.

In this sample, this clonotype turned up once. The rearrangement uses TRBV4-3 and TRBJ2-6; 7 bases fit TRBD1. V lost 0 bases, J lost 2 bases, and 16 bases stayed unmatched. Germline V lookup: CDR1 LGHNA, CDR2 YSLEER. The CDR3 is 21 amino acids. CDR3 residues: CASSQDMSRAGGITGANVLTF. The CDR3 nucleotides read TGCGCCAGCAGCCAAGATATGAGTAGGGCAGGGGGAATCACTGGGGCCAACGTCCTGACTTTC.

This CDR3 is CASSTRKDTYEQYF. The DNA of the CDR3 is TGTGCCAGCTCAACCAGGAAAGATACCTACGAGCAGTACTTC. This rearrangement joins TRBV18 to TRBJ2-7; D remains unclear. There are 14 residues in the CDR3. Germline V lookup: CDR1 KGHSH, CDR2 LQKENI. Trimming pared 5 bases from V and 2 bases from J, leaving 13 bases between.

This chain joins TRBV20-1 and TRBJ2-5; D remains unclear. V lost 5 bases and J lost 2, with 6 bases in between. This CDR3 is built from 11 residues. The germline V gene encodes CDR1 DFQATT and CDR2 SNEGSKA (reference sequence). The CDR3 loop reads CSAGGQETQYF. The CDR3 DNA reads as TGCAGTGCTGGCGGACAAGAGACCCAGTACTTC.

The table lists this clonotype with a few counts. This chain links TRBV28 with TRBJ2-5; D could derive from TRBD1 or TRBD2 (5 bases each). V lost 5 bases to trimming and J lost 10 bases, with 11 bases between them. The CDR3 covers 11 residues. CDR1 is MDHEN, CDR2 SYDVKM, per germline. The CDR3 region is CASSETRGQYF. The CDR3 DNA reads as TGTGCCAGCAGTGAAACTAGGGGCCAGTACTTC.

The rearrangement links TRBV10-2 to TRBJ1-5, with D perhaps matching TRBD1 (5 bases). The CDR3 sequence is 13 residues long. The V end was cut by 7 bases, the J end by 5 bases, with 12 bases between. Germline-derived CDR1 and CDR2 are WSHSY and SAAADI. CDR3 protein: CASTDSKDQPQHF. The CDR3 region has the DNA TGCGCCAGCACTGACAGTAAAGATCAGCCCCAGCATTTT.

The chain links TRBV7-9 to TRBJ2-1; D possibly corresponds to TRBD2 (5 bases). The V and J ends lost 5 bases and 15 bases respectively, with 26 bases between them. The CDR3 has 15 residues. Germline lookup yields CDR1 SEHNR and CDR2 FQNEAQ (reference sequence). The CDR3 reads CASSVLGESQQAWFF. In nucleotides, the CDR3 is TGTGCCAGCAGCGTTCTGGGAGAGAGCCAACAAGCTTGGTTCTTC.

The V call is TRBV27, the J call TRBJ2-7; 7 nucleotides agree with TRBD1. CDR1 MNHEY and CDR2 SMNVEV come from the germline V gene (reference sequence). Unmatched junction bases numbered 12, after V lost 5 bases and J lost 2 bases. The CDR3 extends over 16 amino acids. CDR3 sequence (DNA): TGTGCCAGCAGTAGAATGACAGGGTCAGGAGCCTACGAGCAGTACTTC. Its protein product is CASSRMTGSGAYEQYF.

In its sample, this clonotype was seen a few times. The rearrangement links TRBV7-9 to TRBJ2-7; TRBD1 aligns across 8 bases. Trimming cost V 2 bases and J 5 bases; bases outside gene matches: 5. Germline V gives CDR1 SEHNR, CDR2 FQNEAQ (reference sequence). The CDR3 has 14 residues. CDR3 in amino acids: CASSLRAGQDEQYF. CDR3 coding DNA: TGTGCCAGCAGCTTACGCGCGGGACAGGACGAGCAGTACTTC.

This chain joins TRBV7-9 and TRBJ1-2; D is undetermined. V gave up 5 bases and J gave up 2 bases, with 3 bases separating them. The CDR3 has 11 residues. Per germline, CDR1 SEHNR and CDR2 FQNEAQ (reference sequence). CDR3 in amino acids: CASSRNYGYTF. For the CDR3, the DNA is TGTGCCAGCAGCCGGAACTATGGCTACACCTTC. Looking up the rest from reference TRBV7-9 and TRBJ1-2 gives the full variable domain: DTGVSQNPRHKITKRGQNVTFRCDPISEHNRLYWYRQTLGQGPEFLTYFQNEAQLEKSRLLSDRFSAERPKGSFSTLEIQRTEQGDSAMYLCASSRNYGYTFGSGTRLTVV.

The chain carries TRBV2 and TRBJ2-7, with TRBD2 identical over 11 bases. Per germline, CDR1 SNHLY and CDR2 FYNNEI. V gave up 7 bases and J gave up 4 bases; unmatched junction bases: 12. This CDR3 is 16 amino acids long. The CDR3 reads CASKGTSGSGRYEQYF. The DNA for the CDR3 is TGTGCCAGCAAGGGGACTAGCGGATCCGGTAGGTACGAGCAGTACTTC. Variable domain in full (rest from reference TRBV2 and TRBJ2-7): EPEVTQTPSHQVTQMGQEVILRCVPISNHLYFYWYRQILGQKVEFLVSFYNNEISEKSEIFDDQFSVERPDGSNFTLKIRSTKLEDSAMYFCASKGTSGSGRYEQYFGPGTRLTVT.

The chain links TRBV2 to TRBJ2-7; the match to TRBD2 covers 7 bases. With 8 bases clipped from V and 4 bases from J, the junction kept 5 bases outside the gene matches. CDR1 and CDR2 (germline): SNHLY, FYNNEI. The CDR3 is 12 residues long. The CDR3 DNA reads as TGTGCCAGCGGGGTAGCGGGTTACGAGCAGTACTTC. Its protein is CASGVAGYEQYF.

The chain employs TRBV5-1 and TRBJ2-1; D uncertain. The V and J ends lost 4 bases and 6 bases respectively, with 17 bases between them. From germline, CDR1 is SGHRS and CDR2 YFSETQ. The CDR3 is made up of 15 amino acids. The CDR3 spells CASSPIGWHANEQFF. The DNA for the CDR3 is TGCGCCAGCAGCCCGATTGGTTGGCACGCCAATGAGCAGTTCTTC. The full variable domain, rest sourced from reference TRBV5-1 and TRBJ2-1, is KAGVTQTPRYLIKTRGQQVTLSCSPISGHRSVSWYQQTPGQGLQFLFEYFSETQRNKGNFPGRFSGRQFSNSRSEMNVSTLELGDSALYLCASSPIGWHANEQFFGPGTRLTVL.

This chain uses TRBV20-1 with TRBJ2-5, with D unresolved. Germline loops: CDR1 DFQATT, CDR2 SNEGSKA (reference sequence). V dropped 1 base and J dropped 5 bases, with 5 bases sitting between them. The CDR3 sequence is 11 residues long. CDR3 region: CSARVLETQYF. The CDR3 DNA reads TGCAGTGCTAGAGTTCTGGAGACCCAGTACTTC.

This clonotype was counted only a few times. This chain links TRBV6-1 with TRBJ1-2; the match to TRBD1 covers 8 bases. Looked up from germline, CDR1 is MNHNS and CDR2 is SASEGT. The CDR3 is 14 amino acids. The ends lost 4 bases at V and 2 bases at J; junction bases unmatched: 3. CDR3 in amino acids: CASSVGTGNYGYTF. The CDR3 bases are TGTGCCAGCAGTGTCGGGACAGGAAACTATGGCTACACCTTC.

This clonotype appeared a few times. J is TRBJ2-1 and V is TRBV27; a possible D gene is TRBD1 (5 bases). The CDR3 has 13 residues. Germline lookup yields CDR1 MNHEY and CDR2 SMNVEV (reference sequence). The ends were cut back, 4 bases at V and 8 bases at J, with 12 bases in the middle. In nucleotides, the CDR3 is TGTGCCAGCAGTTCCTACAGGATCGATGAGCAGTTCTTC. Encoded protein: CASSSYRIDEQFF.

The gene calls are TRBV29-1 and TRBJ1-5, with D unresolved. The V end was cut by 4 bases, the J end by 2 bases, with 6 bases between. Germline values: CDR1 SQVTM, CDR2 ANQGSEA. The CDR3 totals 12 residues. The CDR3 coding sequence is TGCAGCGTTGGAGAGGGCAATCAGCCCCAGCATTTT. Protein sequence: CSVGEGNQPQHF.

J is TRBJ2-5 and V is TRBV7-3, with D unresolved. Germline CDR1 and CDR2: SGHTA and FQGTGA. The CDR3 contains 14 residues. Trimming stripped 5 bases from V and 5 bases from J, with 15 bases between. The CDR3 DNA reads TGTGCCAGCAGCCCTGATCGGGCGTCGGAGACCCAGTACTTC. Encoded protein: CASSPDRASETQYF. The whole variable domain, remainder taken from reference TRBV7-3 and TRBJ2-5, is GAGVSQTPSNKVTEKGKYVELRCDPISGHTALYWYRQSLGQGPEFLIYFQGTGAADDSGLPNDRFFAVRPEGSVSTLKIQRTERGDSAVYLCASSPDRASETQYFGPGTRLLVL.

A few counts support this clonotype. The chain carries TRBV24-1 and TRBJ1-1, with TRBD1 as a possible D gene (6 bases). Germline CDR1 and CDR2: KGHDR and SFDVKD. V lost 3 bases and J lost 3, with 13 bases in between. The CDR3 totals 15 residues. The CDR3 region is CATSDTTGSDTEAFF. Here the CDR3 DNA reads TGTGCCACCAGTGATACAACAGGGTCGGACACTGAAGCTTTCTTT.

This chain joins TRBV7-2 and TRBJ2-7; D gene uncertain. There are 14 residues in the CDR3. V lost 2 bases and J lost 5, with 13 bases in between. Germline lookup yields CDR1 SGHTA and CDR2 FQGNSA. The chain's CDR3 is CASSLNLVLHEQYF. The CDR3 coding sequence is TGTGCCAGCAGCTTAAATTTAGTTCTGCACGAGCAGTACTTC.

The chain has TRBV6-1 and TRBJ1-6; D is unclear. The CDR3 totals 12 residues. Germline V gene sequence: CDR1 MNHNS, CDR2 SASEGT. V was clipped by 7 bases and J by 9 bases, with 10 bases between them. CDR3: CASTEMGSPLHF. In DNA form, the CDR3 reads TGTGCCAGCACCGAAATGGGTTCACCCCTCCACTTT.

The V call is TRBV12-3 or TRBV12-4, the J call TRBJ1-1; D is unresolved. Trimming removed 1 base from V and 1 base from J, with 4 bases in between. The CDR3 extends over 13 amino acids. CDR3 amino acids: CASSLGPNTEAFF. The CDR3 coding sequence is TGTGCCAGCAGTTTAGGGCCGAACACTGAAGCTTTCTTT.

V is TRBV10-3 and J is TRBJ1-5; 7 bases line up with TRBD1. In germline, CDR1 is ENHRY, CDR2 SYGVKD. After removal of 6 bases from V and 6 bases from J, the junction contained 5 bases not matched to a gene. The CDR3 loop spans 13 amino acids. The DNA for the CDR3 is TGTGCCATCAGCGACAGGGTAAGTCAGCCCCAGCATTTT. Protein sequence: CAISDRVSQPQHF.

The gene calls are TRBV25-1 and TRBJ2-1, with 11 bases fitting TRBD1. With V trimmed by 7 bases and J by 9 bases, 5 bases remained unmatched. CDR1 and CDR2 (germline): MGHDK, SYGVNS. The CDR3 is 13 residues long. The CDR3 spells CASKGQGAGEQFF. In nucleotides, the CDR3 is TGTGCCAGCAAAGGACAGGGGGCCGGTGAGCAGTTCTTC.

The CDR3 here is CSVEHTGGYQETQYF. As DNA, the CDR3 is TGCAGCGTTGAGCATACCGGGGGGTACCAAGAGACCCAGTACTTC. The chain carries TRBV29-1 and TRBJ2-5; TRBD2 matches at 7 bases. CDR3 length: 15 residues. Germline assignment: CDR1 SQVTM and CDR2 ANQGSEA. With 3 bases clipped from V and 0 bases from J, the junction kept 7 bases outside the gene matches.